The sequence of this T cell receptor (beta chain) was determined in a study of neurological immune-mediated disorders. Study-level background: Among 35 or so multiple sclerosis patients, about 31 were relapsing-remitting and 3 were secondary progressive. Study outcomes and limitations: Multiple sclerosis patients had less TCR clonal expansion than even healthy controls, unlike HTLV-1-associated myelopathy.

This clonotype was observed many times. What it binds is unknown. V lost 1 base and J lost 2, with 15 bases in between. In germline, CDR1 is SGHRS, CDR2 YFSETQ. This CDR3 comprises 17 residues. The cDNA was synthesized by 5'RACE incorporating 10-nucleotide random UMIs. TCRdb re-analysed the 5' RACE reads in MiXCR, keeping a single row per CDR3 protein. The data contain fewer than 65,000 distinct CDR3 sequences, about 4.2% of them singletons. Sequenced: PBMCs. The chain joins TRBV5-1 to TRBJ2-2, with D perhaps assigned TRBD1 or TRBD2 (5 bases each). This receptor was obtained from a man aged 50-59 years with multiple sclerosis. CDR3 amino acids: CASSLSPGDPNTGELFF. DNA for the CDR3: TGCGCCAGCAGCTTGAGTCCCGGGGACCCCAACACCGGGGAGCTGTTTTTT.